Each of the 20 T cell receptor beta chains below was sequenced from the same sample in a study of shared clonotypes between healthy human individuals. Sequenced by immunoSEQ multiplex PCR; TCRdb stores in-frame clones only, minus some. The repertoire includes nearly 750,000 clones, over 60% of them detected once, and about 1.8% sits in the top ten. Sequenced input: memory CD4+ T cells sorted from blood. Subset denoted: CD45RA-negative fraction. These receptor sequences come from a woman in her 30s in good health.

This sequence joins TRBV5-6 and TRBJ1-2; 11 bases are shared with TRBD1. After removal of 4 bases from V and 3 bases from J, the junction contained 2 bases not matched to a gene. Germline V gene sequence: CDR1 SGHDT, CDR2 YYEEEE. The CDR3 has 14 residues. The CDR3 nucleotides are TGTGCCAGCAGCCAGGGACAGGGGGACTATGGCTACACCTTC. It encodes CASSQGQGDYGYTF.

The rearrangement joins TRBV10-2 to TRBJ2-7, with 7 positions matching TRBD2. CDR3 size: 12 residues. CDR1 WSHSY and CDR2 SAAADI come from the germline V gene. V dropped 10 bases and J dropped 7; count of bases not matched to a gene: 10. The CDR3, as DNA: TGCGCCACCGGGACTACATCTAGGGAGCAGTACTTC. Translated: CATGTTSREQYF.

The chain employs TRBV19 and TRBJ2-4; 8 bases are shared with TRBD1. Trimming cost V 1 base and J 0 bases; bases outside gene matches: 5. CDR1 LNHDA and CDR2 SQIVND come from the germline V gene (reference sequence). The CDR3 is 17 residues long. CDR3 sequence (DNA): TGTGCCAGTAGTATAGCAGGACAGGGACTAGCCAAAAACATTCAGTACTTC. Translation: CASSIAGQGLAKNIQYF. Full variable domain (missing parts from reference TRBV19 and TRBJ2-4): DGGITQSPKYLFRKEGQNVTLSCEQNLNHDAMYWYRQDPGQGLRLIYYSQIVNDFQKGDIAEGYSVSREKKESFPLTVTSAQKNPTAFYLCASSIAGQGLAKNIQYFGAGTRLSVL.

The rearrangement links TRBV28 to TRBJ1-4; a possible D gene is TRBD1 (6 bases). V was trimmed by 7 bases and J by 8 bases, leaving 17 bases between them. The germline CDR1 and CDR2 sequences are MDHEN and SYDVKM. This CDR3 comprises 14 residues. The CDR3 DNA sequence: TGTGCCAGCACGCCCCCAGGGGCTCGCGAAAAACTGTTTTTT. Its translation is CASTPPGAREKLFF.

With respect to this clone: A much larger clone differs by one base, so this may be a read error. The chain combines TRBV7-3 with TRBJ1-1, with unresolved D. The germline gives CDR1 SGHTA, CDR2 FQGTGA. The CDR3 is 13 residues long. V was cut by 1 base and J by 0 bases, with 3 bases left in between. CDR3 region: CASSLMVNTEAFF. CDR3 nucleotide sequence: TGTGCCAGCAGCTTAATGGTGAACACTGAAGCTTTCTTT.

CDR3: CASSDWGGNSGNTIYF. DNA of the CDR3: TGCGCCAGCAGTGATTGGGGGGGAAACTCTGGAAACACCATATATTTT. The V and J genes are TRBV10-2 and TRBJ1-3, with a possible D match to TRBD1 (5 bases). Germline values: CDR1 WSHSY, CDR2 SAAADI. The CDR3 has 16 residues. V was pared by 3 bases and J by 0 bases, with 12 bases between.

The chain joins TRBV7-6 to TRBJ2-5; 7 bases are shared with TRBD2. Germline CDR1 reads SGHVS; CDR2 reads FNYEAQ. The CDR3 extends over 15 amino acids. Trimming cost V 1 base and J 7 bases; bases outside gene matches: 9. The CDR3: CASSLGRSGGGTQYF. As DNA, the CDR3 is TGTGCCAGCAGCTTAGGACGATCGGGCGGGGGGACCCAGTACTTC.

This clone was detected a few times. The rearrangement joins TRBV9 to TRBJ2-1, with 12 bases matching TRBD2. Germline CDR1 reads SGDLS; CDR2 reads YYNGEE. J gave up 4 bases and V 4 bases, and 6 bases lay outside the gene matches. The CDR3 has 16 amino acids. The CDR3 bases are TGTGCCAGCAGCAAGCGACTAGCGGGAGAATACAATGAGCAGTTCTTC. Translation gives CASSKRLAGEYNEQFF.

This clone was found once. Other DNA sequences in the same sample also yield this CDR3. The genes are TRBV28 and TRBJ1-4; D is unclear. The CDR3 has 15 residues. Germline V gene lookup returns CDR1 MDHEN and CDR2 SYDVKM. V lost 3 bases and J lost 0, with 8 bases in between. For the CDR3, the DNA is TGTGCCAGCAGTTTGTCTGGTGCAACTAATGAAAAACTGTTTTTT. Encoded protein: CASSLSGATNEKLFF. Full variable domain (outside the CDR3, taken from reference TRBV28 and TRBJ1-4): DVKVTQSSRYLVKRTGEKVFLECVQDMDHENMFWYRQDPGLGLRLIYFSYDVKMKEKGDIPEGYSVSREKKERFSLILESASTNQTSMYLCASSLSGATNEKLFFGSGTQLSVL.

The rearrangement links TRBV9 to TRBJ2-2; D not certain. Germline loops: CDR1 SGDLS, CDR2 YYNGEE. Trimming shortened V by 3 bases and J by 3 bases, and 6 bases separated the two germline ends. The CDR3 loop spans 13 amino acids. The CDR3 reads CASSASYTGELFF. The CDR3 DNA sequence: TGTGCCAGCAGCGCATCATACACCGGGGAGCTGTTTTTT. Complete variable domain (other parts from reference TRBV9 and TRBJ2-2): DSGVTQTPKHLITATGQRVTLRCSPRSGDLSVYWYQQSLDQGLQFLIQYYNGEERAKGNILERFSAQQFPDLHSELNLSSLELGDSALYFCASSASYTGELFFGEGSRLTVL.

The J gene is TRBJ2-7, the V gene TRBV28; D possibly corresponds to TRBD1 (6 bases). V shed 6 bases and J shed 5 bases, with 17 bases lying between them. This CDR3 has 14 residues. Germline V lookup: CDR1 MDHEN, CDR2 SYDVKM. This chain's CDR3 is CASRLTGSKNEQYF. CDR3 in DNA: TGTGCCAGCAGATTAACAGGGTCGAAGAACGAGCAGTACTTC.

The table lists this clone with a few counts. V is TRBV11-2 and J is TRBJ1-1, with D possibly matching TRBD1 (6 bases). The CDR3 totals 13 residues. V was clipped by 4 bases and J by 7 bases, with 13 bases between them. Germline loops: CDR1 SGHAT, CDR2 FQNNGV. This CDR3 is CASSSIRDIEAFF. Here the CDR3 DNA reads TGTGCCAGCAGCTCGATCCGGGACATTGAAGCTTTCTTT.

This rearrangement joins TRBV7-2 to TRBJ1-2; 10 bases agree with TRBD1. CDR1 and CDR2 from the germline V gene are SGHTA and FQGNSA. The ends lost 3 bases at V and 8 bases at J; junction bases unmatched: 15. The CDR3 is 17 residues long. Written as DNA, the CDR3 is TGTGCCAGCAGCTTTGGAGGACAGGGGGGAGTTTCCACCGGCTACACCTTC. This codes for CASSFGGQGGVSTGYTF. The whole variable domain, filled in from reference TRBV7-2 and TRBJ1-2, reads GAGVSQSPSNKVTEKGKDVELRCDPISGHTALYWYRQSLGQGLEFLIYFQGNSAPDKSGLPSDRFSAERTGGSVSTLTIQRTQQEDSAVYLCASSFGGQGGVSTGYTFGSGTRLTVV.

The chain joins TRBV5-1 to TRBJ2-1; possibly TRBD2 for D (6 bases). The germline gives CDR1 SGHRS, CDR2 YFSETQ. Trimming cost V 6 bases and J 0 bases, with 16 bases left between them. The CDR3 has 16 residues. The CDR3 region has the DNA TGCGCCAGCACTTTCGGAGGGTCGAGCTCCTACAATGAGCAGTTCTTC. It translates to CASTFGGSSSYNEQFF.

The chain employs TRBV5-4 and TRBJ1-2, with 7 positions matching TRBD1. Per the germline V gene, CDR1 is SGHNT and CDR2 is YYREEE (reference sequence). This CDR3 contains 14 residues. The J segment lost 2 bases and the V segment lost 4 bases, leaving 5 bases of the junction unmatched. CDR3 region: CASSLGQLNYGYTF. The CDR3, as DNA: TGTGCCAGCAGCCTGGGACAGCTAAACTATGGCTACACCTTC.

The chain recombines TRBV5-1 with TRBJ2-1; 9 bases match TRBD1. The CDR3 has 16 amino acids. With 4 bases clipped from V and 4 bases from J, the junction kept 9 bases outside the gene matches. Germline CDR1 and CDR2: SGHRS and YFSETQ. CDR3 nucleotide sequence: TGCGCCAGCAGCCGCAGCCGGGACAGGGCGTACAATGAGCAGTTCTTC. Protein: CASSRSRDRAYNEQFF.

The chain couples TRBV18 to TRBJ2-1; 11 bases line up with TRBD2. The junction had 6 bases not matched to a gene; V was cut back by 4 bases and J by 7 bases. The CDR3 spans 15 residues. Looked up from germline, CDR1 is KGHSH and CDR2 is LQKENI. The CDR3 is CASSHTSGSMNEQFF. DNA for the CDR3: TGTGCCAGCTCACATACTAGCGGGAGTATGAATGAGCAGTTCTTC.

Here the CDR3 DNA reads TGTGCCACCAGCAGAGATCCCGCGGGGTCCTCCTACGAGCAGTACTTC. Its translation: CATSRDPAGSSYEQYF. The J gene is TRBJ2-7, the V gene TRBV15, with D maybe TRBD2 (6 bases). Germline V gene lookup returns CDR1 LNHNV and CDR2 YYDKDF (reference sequence). Trimming took off 0 bases at V and 0 bases at J, with 12 bases between the two ends. CDR3 length: 16 residues.

The chain joins TRBV7-9 to TRBJ2-3; D might be TRBD1 or TRBD2, each matching 5 bases. The CDR3 totals 14 residues. The germline CDR1 and CDR2 sequences are SEHNR and FQNEAQ (reference sequence). Trimming stripped 5 bases from V and 1 base from J, with 10 bases between. CDR3 nucleotides: TGTGCCAGCAGCGGGGGTAGCGGCACAGATACGCAGTATTTT. It is translated as CASSGGSGTDTQYF.

Only a few counts were recorded for this clone. The chain combines TRBV18 with TRBJ2-7; 8 bases are a match to TRBD1. After removal of 5 bases from V and 10 bases from J, the junction contained 4 bases not matched to a gene. Germline CDR1 KGHSH, CDR2 LQKENI. The CDR3 is 11 residues long. The CDR3 nucleotides read TGTGCCAGCTCAACGACAGGGGATCAGTACTTC. This gives the protein CASSTTGDQYF.